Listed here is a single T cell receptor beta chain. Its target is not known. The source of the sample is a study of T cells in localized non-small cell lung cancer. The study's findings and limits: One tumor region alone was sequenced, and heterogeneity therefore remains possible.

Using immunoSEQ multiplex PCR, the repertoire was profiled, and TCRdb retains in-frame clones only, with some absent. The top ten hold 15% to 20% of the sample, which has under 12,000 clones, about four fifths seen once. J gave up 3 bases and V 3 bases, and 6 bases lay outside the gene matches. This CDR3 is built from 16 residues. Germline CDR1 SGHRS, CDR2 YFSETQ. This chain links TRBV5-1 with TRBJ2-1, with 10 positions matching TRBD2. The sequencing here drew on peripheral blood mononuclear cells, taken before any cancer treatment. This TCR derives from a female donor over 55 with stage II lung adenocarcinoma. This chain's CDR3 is CASSSGLAVVYNEQFF. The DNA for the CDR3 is TGCGCCAGCAGCTCTGGACTAGCGGTTGTCTACAATGAGCAGTTCTTC.